This T cell receptor beta chain was recorded in a study of T cells in Graves' hyperthyroidism and ophthalmopathy (dated by TCRdb to between 2018 and 2020). The study in broad terms: Peripheral blood samples were taken at the time of initial diagnosis, prior to any treatment. A discovery cohort of about a hundred patients, about 43 with Graves' ophthalmopathy and over 55 with stable Graves' hyperthyroidism, was used to find distinguishing TCR V-J signatures. Whether ophthalmopathy could be predicted prospectively was tested in an independent validation cohort made up of under 20 hyperthyroidism patients plus 17 patients who later progressed to ophthalmopathy. The 75 to 100 discovery patients were divided at random into training and test sets in a 7:3 ratio. In several Graves' hyperthyroidism patients, the study also compared T-cell repertoires from thyroid tissue with T-cell repertoires from blood. Following sampling, methimazole starting at 30 mg daily was given to hyperthyroidism patients, and high-dose intravenous methylprednisolone was given to ophthalmopathy patients. According to the paper, TCR Vbeta CDR3 sequencing was carried out on approximately 140 peripheral blood samples, which came from approximately 43 ophthalmopathy, 70 to 80 hyperthyroidism and roughly 17 progressor patients.

On the study overall, not on this receptor specifically: Blood samples also contained most of the expanded thyroid clonotypes (frequency above 0.001), which suggests that blood repertoires may reflect thyroid immune responses. In validation, progression to ophthalmopathy was predicted by the model with roughly 69% sensitivity and just over 72% specificity, a median of about 6.4 months before onset. A 13 V-J signature model separated ophthalmopathy from stable hyperthyroidism, with 87.88% sensitivity and about 81% specificity in cross-validation and 80%/75% in testing. No statistical method was used to fix the sample size in advance, and group allocation was not hidden from the investigators.

The TCR beta CDR3 regions were amplified from RNA transcripts. The TCR CDR3 was subjected to a first round of RT-PCR using the HTBI primer set and the Qiagen OneStep RT-PCR kit. A second multiplex PCR round built the libraries, followed by size selection and purification. The libraries were sequenced on an Illumina HiSeq2000 using paired-end 100 bp reads. The original methods were these. Raw data were processed with SOAPnuke, discarding reads with adapters, uncalled bases, mean Phred below 15, or no exact constant-primer or identifier match. COPE v1.2.5 was used to merge the high-quality paired reads, and each unique nucleotide sequence was defined as a clonotype. MiTCR v1.1 was used to align clonotypes to the IMGT TRBV, TRBD and TRBJ reference segments. The analysis included only V-J combinations with a frequency above 0.0001, which together covered about 99% of the repertoires. A TCS score was defined as the ratio of F50 (clonal expansion) to E x V (chaos), with BLOSUM62-based TCRdist applied between CDR3 peptides within each V-J. Welch's t-statistics and random forest reduced 500 to 650 V-J features to under 15, which were used in a naive Bayes classifier (R e1071). The public sequencing data were trimmed at Q25 with fastp and processed into clonotypes with MiXCR by TCRdb, which kept only in-frame beta chains. Rows matching on CDR3 protein sequence are summarized as one entry with the most common DNA and genes. The V and J calls were not made by the authors but by TCRdb's processing. The sample data list roughly 400,000 distinct CDR3 sequences, and approximately 25% of these were observed just once. The ten largest clones add up to around 79% of the sample.

Stable Graves' hyperthyroidism was defined as the absence of progression to ophthalmopathy over 18 months of follow-up. Hyperthyroidism patients were aged 18 to 65 years and newly diagnosed, with disease duration of less than 2 months. The study excluded patients with uncontrolled infections, other autoimmune diseases, pregnancy or lactation. Diagnoses were established on the basis of clinical symptoms, serum thyroxine and TRAb, thyroid ultrasound, and orbital computed tomography. PBMCs were separated from under 11 ml of fresh peripheral blood using Ficoll-Paque density gradient centrifugation. Total RNA was extracted with Trizol reagent, and quality was checked on an Agilent 2100 Bioanalyzer. To note about this clonotype: The antigen it binds to is not known. Per-base qualities were not stored, and no clone one base away is much larger.

The CDR3 measures 17 amino acids from cysteine to phenylalanine. Of all the DNA, just the CDR3 is kept, 51 bases in frame from base 1. The germline V gene specifies SGHDT as CDR1 and YYEEEE as CDR2. V and J are trimmed by 3 bases and 3 bases, and the gene matches miss 11 bases of the junction. The chain uses TRBV5-6 and TRBJ1-2, with 10 junctional bases fitting TRBD1. The clonotype comes from a man in his forties or fifties with Graves' hyperthyroidism. The sequencing sample was made of blood. The sequence in DNA is TGTGCCAGCAGCTCCATCCGGGACAGGGGCTTTCACTATGGCTACACCTTC. Protein translation: CASSSIRDRGFHYGYTF.